The rows below give T cell receptor beta chains drawn from one sample of a study of T cells in Graves' hyperthyroidism and ophthalmopathy. Each CDR3 protein is one row after TCRdb ran MiXCR on the multiplex PCR reads. Among 500,000 to 750,000 distinct CDR3 sequences, roughly 14% were seen once, and the ten largest hold under 8%. The sequenced material came from blood. The receptors derive from a woman in her thirties with Graves' hyperthyroidism. CDR3s include the opening cysteine and the closing phenylalanine or tryptophan. Fields, in order: CDR3 length, clone size, V gene, D gene, J gene, CDR3 DNA, CDR3 protein. A D gene is named only where the DNA matches it firmly. Size is omitted from some rows. Given values are once, few, many or a class for expanded clones.

14,many,TRBV27,NA,TRBJ1-1,TGTGCCAGCAGGCCTGGGGCAGGGGACACTGAAGCTTTCTTT,CASRPGAGDTEAFF
12,NA,TRBV10-3,NA,TRBJ2-3,TGTGCCATCAGTGACTCCGGGGATACGCAGTATTTT,CAISDSGDTQYF
17,many,TRBV3-2,NA,TRBJ2-7,TGTGCCAGCAGCCAAGATATCGAGCGGGCCTGTTACTACGAGCAGTACTTC,CASSQDIERACYYEQYF
17,NA,TRBV4-2,NA,TRBJ2-1,TGTGCCAGCAGCCAAGATCTGGAGATGGGTGGATACAATGAGCAGTTCTTC,CASSQDLEMGGYNEQFF
12,few,TRBV6-1,NA,TRBJ1-2,TGTGCCACCCTGACAGCTAACTATGGCTACACCTTC,CATLTANYGYTF
18,many,TRBV7-9,TRBD2,TRBJ2-1,TGTGCCAGCAGCTCCGACGTTAGCGGGAGCAGGTCCTACAATGAGCAGTTCTTC,CASSSDVSGSRSYNEQFF
13,NA,TRBV2,NA,TRBJ1-2,TGTGCCAGCAGTGAAGGCAGGGGCTATGGCTACACCTTC,CASSEGRGYGYTF
14,many,TRBV7-9,NA,TRBJ2-2,TGTGCCAGCAGCTTAGATTCGTACACCGGGGAGCTGTTTTTT,CASSLDSYTGELFF
14,many,TRBV20-1,TRBD1,TRBJ1-4,TGCAGTGTTAAATCCGGGACAGTCAATGAAAAACTGTTTTTT,CSVKSGTVNEKLFF
13,many,TRBV20-1,NA,TRBJ2-3,TGCAGTGCTGATCCGGCGAGGACAGATACGCAGTATTTT,CSADPARTDTQYF
14,NA,TRBV6-1,TRBD1,TRBJ1-4,TGTGCCAGCAGTAGGACAGGGGAAGGTGAAAAACTGTTTTTT,CASSRTGEGEKLFF
11,many,TRBV3-1,NA,TRBJ2-2,TGTGCCAGCAGCCATAGAGGGGAGCTGTTTTTT,CASSHRGELFF
16,many,TRBV7-8,TRBD1,TRBJ1-4,TGTGCCAGCAGCCCGGACAGGGGGGGAACTAATGAAAAACTGTTTTTT,CASSPDRGGTNEKLFF
16,many,TRBV11-2,NA,TRBJ1-1,TGTGCCAGCAGCCACCCCCAAGAGGGGCGGAACACTGAAGCTTTCTTT,CASSHPQEGRNTEAFF
16,many,TRBV3-1,NA,TRBJ1-3,TGTGCCAGCAGCCGGAATCCTCCAGGGTCTGGAAACACCATATATTTT,CASSRNPPGSGNTIYF
15,NA,TRBV29-1,NA,TRBJ1-1,TGCAGCGTTGACCCAAACAGGGAGGGTTACACTGAAGCTTTCTTT,CSVDPNREGYTEAFF
18,NA,TRBV19,TRBD2,TRBJ2-3,TGTGCCAGTCGACTAGCGGGAGGGCCTTCTGGGGGCACAGATACGCAGTATTTT,CASRLAGGPSGGTDTQYF
14,many,TRBV28,NA,TRBJ2-7,TGTGCCAGCGGAATTAACGGGGGCCTTTACGAGCAGTACTTC,CASGINGGLYEQYF
16,many,TRBV29-1,TRBD2,TRBJ2-3,TGCAGCGTGTCCCTGACTAGCGGGAGGGCCGGGGATACGCAGTATTTT,CSVSLTSGRAGDTQYF
18,NA,TRBV12-3/TRBV12-4,TRBD2,TRBJ2-2,TGTGCCAGCAGTCTCCGGACTAGCGGGAGGGCCAGTCGAGGGGGGCTGTTTTTT,CASSLRTSGRASRGGLFF